A single T cell receptor beta chain is shown here with its context. V was cut by 4 bases and J by 1 base, with 10 bases left in between. Germline V gene data show CDR1 as MDHEN and CDR2 as SYDVKM. The CDR3 spans 14 residues. The data were taken from a study of T cells in Graves' hyperthyroidism and ophthalmopathy. The CDR3 regions of TCR beta were amplified from RNA transcripts. First-round RT-PCR targeting the TCR CDR3 was performed with the HTBI primer set. TCRdb reprocessed the multiplex PCR reads with MiXCR, giving one entry per CDR3 protein. The sample lists about 640,000 distinct CDR3 sequences; less than 25% were seen once.

Sequenced sample: blood. This TCR was sampled from a man between 25 and 39 years old with Graves' ophthalmopathy. The chain employs TRBV28 and TRBJ2-5, with a possible D match to TRBD2 (5 bases). Written as DNA, the CDR3 is TGTGCCAGCAGTTCGGGAAAGGCCCAAGAGACCCAGTACTTC. It specifies CASSSGKAQETQYF.